This T cell receptor (beta chain) came from a study of T cells after yellow fever vaccination (dated by TCRdb to between 2017 and 2020). For context, the study as a whole: The SMART-Seq v4 Ultra Low Input RNA kit was used to prepare libraries from fractions with low cell numbers. Bulk TCR alpha and beta repertoires were sequenced longitudinally to track T-cell clones before and after primary and booster YFV17D yellow fever vaccination. Two healthy male donors, one aged 18 to 30 and one aged 30 to 40 years, were included in the cohort. Blood was collected at multiple timepoints before and after primary and secondary immunization, and bulk PBMC replicates and cell subsets were isolated. Results the study describes overall, beyond this receptor: Computational filtering was needed because FACS-sorted repertoires could contain abundant contaminating clonotypes from the bulk population. The secondary T-cell response was found to be weaker but faster than the primary response, with a peak reached on day 5 rather than on day 15. Most clones expanded after primary vaccination were re-detected after the booster (about 96% of CD4 and 88% of CD8), suggesting broad memory maintenance. Only two donors were included in the study, so the extent to which the findings can be generalized is limited. A small share of clonotypes was detected in both CD4 and CD8 compartments, with the overlap likely arising from convergent recombination.

In light of the paper, this sample's treatment or condition label describes: live attenuated yellow fever vaccine strain. Two biological replicates of bulk PBMCs were collected at each blood-draw timepoint. A standard Ficoll-Paque protocol was used to isolate PBMCs from peripheral blood. TriZol was used to extract RNA from bulk PBMCs, from CD4 and CD8 fractions, and from dextramer-positive and dextramer-negative fractions. Synthesis of TCR cDNA relied on 5'RACE template switching, a step that introduced a universal primer site along with unique molecular identifiers. Priming of cDNA synthesis was performed from both the TCR alpha and TCR beta constant segments. Libraries were amplified in two PCR steps, with sample barcodes and sequencing adapters added in the second step. Sequencing of libraries was performed on Illumina HiSeq 2500 (2x100 bp) or NovaSeq (2x150 bp). From the authors' description of their analysis: MIGEC handled demultiplexing of reads and collapsing into UMI consensus sequences, while MiXCR performed V(D)J alignment. Clonotypes responding to the vaccine were identified with edgeR on replicate PBMC samples, with the criteria of FDR below 0.01 and a log2 fold change above 5 up to day 15. Bulk clonotypes were assigned CD4 or CD8 identity according to which sequenced CD4 or CD8 repertoire held them at higher abundance. Starting from the raw public reads, TCRdb applied fastp trimming at Q25, assembled clones with MiXCR and retained in-frame beta chains. For every CDR3 protein sequence, its rows merge into one entry that carries the most common genes and DNA. The V and J calls were determined by TCRdb, not by the authors. The sample yields about 360,000 distinct CDR3 sequences; over 5% were counted once. The ten largest make up over 14% of the sample.

On this clonotype itself: Its antigen remains unidentified. No per-base quality is available; no much larger clone lies one base away.

This TCR came from a man aged 25 to 40 who received the YFV17D yellow fever vaccine. This specimen consisted of PBMCs, obtained 5 days after the yellow fever booster vaccination.

The base sequence is TGTGCCAGCAGCTTAGCGCAGAACACCTTTCTAATCCCCGAGCAGTACTTC. Its protein product is CASSLAQNTFLIPEQYF. Rearrangement joined TRBV7-9 to TRBJ2-7; no D gene is confidently identified. Including cysteine and phenylalanine, the CDR3 has 17 amino acids. The only DNA kept is the CDR3, 51 bases in frame from the first base. At the junction V is shortened by 0 bases and J by 6 bases, with 21 bases in between. Per the germline V gene (reference sequence), SEHNR is the CDR1 and FQNEAQ is the CDR2.